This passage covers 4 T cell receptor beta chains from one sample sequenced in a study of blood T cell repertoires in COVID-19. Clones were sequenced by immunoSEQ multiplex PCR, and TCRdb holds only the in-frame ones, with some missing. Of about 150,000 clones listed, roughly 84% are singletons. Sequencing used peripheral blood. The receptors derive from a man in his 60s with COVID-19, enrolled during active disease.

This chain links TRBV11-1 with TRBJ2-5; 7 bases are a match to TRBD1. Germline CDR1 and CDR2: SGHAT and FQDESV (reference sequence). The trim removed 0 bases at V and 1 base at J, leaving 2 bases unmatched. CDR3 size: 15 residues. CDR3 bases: TGTGCCAGCAGCTTAGCCCCAGGGGGCCAAGAGACCCAGTACTTC. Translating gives CASSLAPGGQETQYF.

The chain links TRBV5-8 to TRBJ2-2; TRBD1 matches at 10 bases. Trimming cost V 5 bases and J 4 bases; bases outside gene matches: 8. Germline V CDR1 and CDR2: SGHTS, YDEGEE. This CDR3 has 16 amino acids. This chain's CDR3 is CASRTPGTGVTGELFF. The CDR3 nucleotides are TGTGCCAGCAGAACTCCCGGGACAGGGGTCACCGGGGAGCTGTTTTTT.

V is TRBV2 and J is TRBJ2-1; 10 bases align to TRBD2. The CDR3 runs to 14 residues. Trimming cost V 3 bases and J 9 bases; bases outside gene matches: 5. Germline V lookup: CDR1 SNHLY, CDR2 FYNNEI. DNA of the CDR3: TGTGCCAGCAGTGATAGTGGACTAGCGGTTGAGCAGTTCTTC. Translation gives CASSDSGLAVEQFF.

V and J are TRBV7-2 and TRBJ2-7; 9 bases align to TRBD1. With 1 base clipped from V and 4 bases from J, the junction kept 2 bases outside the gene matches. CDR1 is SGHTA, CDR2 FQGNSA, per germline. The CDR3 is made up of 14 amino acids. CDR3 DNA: TGTGCCAGCAGCTTAGAACAGGGGGCATACGAGCAGTACTTC. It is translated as CASSLEQGAYEQYF.